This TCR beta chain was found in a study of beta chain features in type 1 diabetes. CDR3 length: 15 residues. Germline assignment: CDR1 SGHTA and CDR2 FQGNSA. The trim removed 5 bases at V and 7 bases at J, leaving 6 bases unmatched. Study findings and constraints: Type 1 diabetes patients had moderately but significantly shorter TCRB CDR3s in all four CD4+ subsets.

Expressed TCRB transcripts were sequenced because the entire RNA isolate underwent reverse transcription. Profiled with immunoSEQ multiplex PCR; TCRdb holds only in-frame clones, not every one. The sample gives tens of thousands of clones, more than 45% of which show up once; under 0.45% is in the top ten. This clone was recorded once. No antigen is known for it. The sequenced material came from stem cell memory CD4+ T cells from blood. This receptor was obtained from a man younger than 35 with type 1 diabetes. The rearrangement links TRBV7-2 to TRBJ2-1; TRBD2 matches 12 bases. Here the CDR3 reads CASSQSSGGANEQFF. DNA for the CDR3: TGTGCCAGCAGCCAATCTAGCGGGGGGGCTAATGAGCAGTTCTTC. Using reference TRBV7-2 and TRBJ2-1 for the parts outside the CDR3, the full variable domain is GAGVSQSPSNKVTEKGKDVELRCDPISGHTALYWYRQSLGQGLEFLIYFQGNSAPDKSGLPSDRFSAERTGGSVSTLTIQRTQQEDSAVYLCASSQSSGGANEQFFGPGTRLTVL.